This T cell receptor beta chain appears in the sequencing data of a study of blood T cell repertoires in COVID-19. This clone was seen only once. Germline V lookup: CDR1 MDHEN, CDR2 SYDVKM. The CDR3 contains 17 residues. Trimming left V 6 bases short and J 7 bases short, with 28 bases between. Using immunoSEQ multiplex PCR, the repertoire was profiled, and TCRdb retains in-frame clones only, with some absent. The sample holds approximately 480,000 clones, approximately 90% seen once. The chain employs TRBV28 and TRBJ2-7; TRBD1 might be the D (6 bases). The TCR originated in a woman aged 18-29 years who had recovered from COVID-19. The sequenced sample consisted of PBMCs or T cells enriched from blood (not recorded which). DNA of the CDR3: TGTGCCAGCAGCAGCATCGAAGCGTCACAGGGTTTGGGGGAGCAGTACTTC. Its protein is CASSSIEASQGLGEQYF.